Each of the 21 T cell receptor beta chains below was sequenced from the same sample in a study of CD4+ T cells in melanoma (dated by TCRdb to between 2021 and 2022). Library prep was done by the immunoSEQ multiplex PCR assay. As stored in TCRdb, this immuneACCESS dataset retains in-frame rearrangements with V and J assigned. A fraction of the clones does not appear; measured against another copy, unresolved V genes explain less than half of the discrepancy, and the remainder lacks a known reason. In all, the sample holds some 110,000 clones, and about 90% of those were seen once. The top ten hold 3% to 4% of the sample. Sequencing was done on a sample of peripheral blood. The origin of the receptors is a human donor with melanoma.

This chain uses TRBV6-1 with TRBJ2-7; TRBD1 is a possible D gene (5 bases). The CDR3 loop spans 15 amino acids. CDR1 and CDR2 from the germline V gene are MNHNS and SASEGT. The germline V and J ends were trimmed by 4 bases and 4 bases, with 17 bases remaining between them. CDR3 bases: TGTGCCAGCAGTGGACTCTTCCTTGGGGCTTACGAGCAGTACTTC. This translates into CASSGLFLGAYEQYF.

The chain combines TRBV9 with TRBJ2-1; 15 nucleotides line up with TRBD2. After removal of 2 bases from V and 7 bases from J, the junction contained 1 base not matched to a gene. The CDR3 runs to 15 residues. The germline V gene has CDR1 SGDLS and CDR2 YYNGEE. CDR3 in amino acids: CASSVGLAGGNEQFF. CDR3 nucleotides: TGTGCCAGCAGCGTGGGACTAGCGGGGGGAAATGAGCAGTTCTTC.

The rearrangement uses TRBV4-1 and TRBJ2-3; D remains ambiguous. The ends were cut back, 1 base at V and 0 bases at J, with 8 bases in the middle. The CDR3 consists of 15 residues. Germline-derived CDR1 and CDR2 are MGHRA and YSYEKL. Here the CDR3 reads CASSQAYSSTDTQYF. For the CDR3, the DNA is TGCGCCAGCAGCCAAGCCTACTCCAGCACAGATACGCAGTATTTT.

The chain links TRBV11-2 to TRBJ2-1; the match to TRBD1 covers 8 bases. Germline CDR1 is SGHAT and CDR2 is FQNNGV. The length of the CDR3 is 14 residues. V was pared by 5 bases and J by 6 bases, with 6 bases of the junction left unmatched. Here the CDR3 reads CASSPPGGRNEQFF. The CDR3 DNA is TGTGCCAGCAGCCCCCCAGGGGGCCGCAATGAGCAGTTCTTC.

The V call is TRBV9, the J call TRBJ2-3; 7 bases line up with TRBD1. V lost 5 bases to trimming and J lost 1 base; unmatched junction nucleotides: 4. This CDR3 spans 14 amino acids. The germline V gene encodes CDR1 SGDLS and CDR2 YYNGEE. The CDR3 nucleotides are TGTGCCAGCAGACGTCAGGGGGGCACAGATACGCAGTATTTT. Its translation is CASRRQGGTDTQYF.

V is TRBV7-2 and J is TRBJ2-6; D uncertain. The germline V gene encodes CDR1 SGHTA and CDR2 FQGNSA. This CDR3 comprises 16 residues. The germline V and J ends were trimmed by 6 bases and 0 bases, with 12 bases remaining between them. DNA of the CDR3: TGTGCCAGCAGGGACGGACGGCTCTCTGGGGCCAACGTCCTGACTTTC. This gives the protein CASRDGRLSGANVLTF.

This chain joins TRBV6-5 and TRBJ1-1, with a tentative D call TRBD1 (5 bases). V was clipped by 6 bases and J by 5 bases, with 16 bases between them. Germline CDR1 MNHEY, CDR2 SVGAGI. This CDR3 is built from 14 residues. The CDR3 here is CASRPGGENTEAFF. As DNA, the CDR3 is TGTGCCAGCAGACCCGGAGGGGAGAATACTGAAGCTTTCTTT.

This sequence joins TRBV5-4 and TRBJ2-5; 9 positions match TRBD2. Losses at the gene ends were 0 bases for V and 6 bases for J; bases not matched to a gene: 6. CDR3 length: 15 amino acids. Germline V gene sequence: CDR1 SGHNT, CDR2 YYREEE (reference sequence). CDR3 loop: CASSLDAGGQKTQYF. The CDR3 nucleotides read TGTGCCAGCAGCTTGGATGCGGGGGGGCAAAAGACCCAGTACTTC.

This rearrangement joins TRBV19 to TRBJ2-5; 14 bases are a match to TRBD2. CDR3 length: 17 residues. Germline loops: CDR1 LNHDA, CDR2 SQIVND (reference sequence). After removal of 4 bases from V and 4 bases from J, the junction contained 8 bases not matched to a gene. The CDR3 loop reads CASSTPGLAGGGETQYF. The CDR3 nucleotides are TGTGCCAGTAGTACCCCCGGACTAGCGGGGGGTGGAGAGACCCAGTACTTC.

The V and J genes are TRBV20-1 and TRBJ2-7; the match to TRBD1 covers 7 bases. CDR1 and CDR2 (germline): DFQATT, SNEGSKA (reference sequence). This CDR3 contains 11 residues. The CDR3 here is CSNDRAYEQYF. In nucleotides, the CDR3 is TGCAGCAATGACAGGGCCTACGAGCAGTACTTC.

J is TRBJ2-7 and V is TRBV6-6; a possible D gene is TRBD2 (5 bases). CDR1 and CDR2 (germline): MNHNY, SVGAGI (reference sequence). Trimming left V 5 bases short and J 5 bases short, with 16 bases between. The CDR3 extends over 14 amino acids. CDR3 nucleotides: TGTGCCAGCAGTCTATCGCGGGCCGCGGACGAGCAGTACTTC. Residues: CASSLSRAADEQYF.

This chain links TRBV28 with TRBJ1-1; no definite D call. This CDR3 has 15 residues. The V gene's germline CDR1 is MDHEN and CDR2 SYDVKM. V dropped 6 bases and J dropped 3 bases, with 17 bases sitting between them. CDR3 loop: CASRAPRMRDTEAFF. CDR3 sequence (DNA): TGTGCCAGCAGGGCCCCAAGGATGCGCGACACTGAAGCTTTCTTT.

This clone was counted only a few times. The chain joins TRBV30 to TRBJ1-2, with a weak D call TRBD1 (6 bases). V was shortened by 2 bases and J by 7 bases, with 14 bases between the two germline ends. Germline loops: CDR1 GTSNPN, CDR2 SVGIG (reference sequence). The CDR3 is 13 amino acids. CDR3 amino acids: CAWSPYRDSGYTF. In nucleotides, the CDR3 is TGTGCCTGGAGTCCTTACAGGGATAGTGGCTACACCTTC.

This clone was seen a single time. The CDR3 region is CASSLWGGREKLFF. CDR3 nucleotide sequence: TGTGCCAGCAGTTTATGGGGGGGTAGGGAAAAACTGTTTTTT. V usage is TRBV27 and J usage is TRBJ1-4; D is perhaps TRBD1 (5 bases). The length of the CDR3 is 14 residues. Germline CDR1 and CDR2: MNHEY and SMNVEV (reference sequence). V was clipped by 1 base and J by 8 bases, with 11 bases between them.

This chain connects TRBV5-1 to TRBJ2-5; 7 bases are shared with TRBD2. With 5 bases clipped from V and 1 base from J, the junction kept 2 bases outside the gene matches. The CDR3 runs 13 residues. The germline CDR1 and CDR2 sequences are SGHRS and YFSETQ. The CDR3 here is CASRGGFQETQYF. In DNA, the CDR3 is TGCGCCAGCAGGGGGGGGTTCCAAGAGACCCAGTACTTC. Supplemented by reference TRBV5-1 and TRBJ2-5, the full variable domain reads KAGVTQTPRYLIKTRGQQVTLSCSPISGHRSVSWYQQTPGQGLQFLFEYFSETQRNKGNFPGRFSGRQFSNSRSEMNVSTLELGDSALYLCASRGGFQETQYFGPGTRLLVL.

The CDR3 DNA follows: TGTGCCAGCAGCCCATCAGGGGGCACCGGGGAGCTGTTTTTT. Protein sequence: CASSPSGGTGELFF. The J gene is TRBJ2-2, the V gene TRBV7-9; TRBD1 agrees at 7 bases. The CDR3 contains 14 residues. The germline V gene encodes CDR1 SEHNR and CDR2 FQNEAQ (reference sequence). Germline trimming cut 5 bases from V and 4 bases from J; bases unmatched to any gene: 4. The whole variable domain, remainder taken from reference TRBV7-9 and TRBJ2-2, is DTGVSQNPRHKITKRGQNVTFRCDPISEHNRLYWYRQTLGQGPEFLTYFQNEAQLEKSRLLSDRFSAERPKGSFSTLEIQRTEQGDSAMYLCASSPSGGTGELFFGEGSRLTVL.

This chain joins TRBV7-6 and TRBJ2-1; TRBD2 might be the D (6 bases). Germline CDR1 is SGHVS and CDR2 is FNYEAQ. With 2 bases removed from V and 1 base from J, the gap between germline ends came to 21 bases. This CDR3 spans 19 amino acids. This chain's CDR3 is CASSLPRDLASKSYNEQFF. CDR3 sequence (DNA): TGTGCCAGCAGCTTACCCCGAGACCTAGCGTCTAAGTCCTACAATGAGCAGTTCTTC.

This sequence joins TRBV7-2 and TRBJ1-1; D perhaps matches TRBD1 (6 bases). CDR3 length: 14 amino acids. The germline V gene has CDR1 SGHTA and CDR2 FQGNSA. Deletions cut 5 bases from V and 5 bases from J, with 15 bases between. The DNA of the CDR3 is TGTGCCAGCAGCCTCAACAGGGTAGGAACTGAAGCTTTCTTT. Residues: CASSLNRVGTEAFF.

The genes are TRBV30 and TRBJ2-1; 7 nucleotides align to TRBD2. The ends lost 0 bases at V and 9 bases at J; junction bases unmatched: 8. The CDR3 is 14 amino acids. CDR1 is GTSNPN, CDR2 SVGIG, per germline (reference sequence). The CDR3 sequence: CAWSVGTTMSEQFF. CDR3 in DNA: TGTGCCTGGAGTGTGGGGACTACCATGTCTGAGCAGTTCTTC. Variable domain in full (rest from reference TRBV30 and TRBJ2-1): SQTIHQWPATLVQPVGSPLSLECTVEGTSNPNLYWYRQAAGRGLQLLFYSVGIGQISSEVPQNLSASRPQDRQFILSSKKLLLSDSGFYLCAWSVGTTMSEQFFGPGTRLTVL.

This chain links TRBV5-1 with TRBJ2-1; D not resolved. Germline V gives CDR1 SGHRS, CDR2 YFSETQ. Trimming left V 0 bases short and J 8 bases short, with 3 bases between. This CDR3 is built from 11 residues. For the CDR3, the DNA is TGCGCCAGCAGCTTGGTTGATGAGCAGTTCTTC. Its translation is CASSLVDEQFF. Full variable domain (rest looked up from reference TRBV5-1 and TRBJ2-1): KAGVTQTPRYLIKTRGQQVTLSCSPISGHRSVSWYQQTPGQGLQFLFEYFSETQRNKGNFPGRFSGRQFSNSRSEMNVSTLELGDSALYLCASSLVDEQFFGPGTRLTVL.

CDR3 bases: TGTGCCAGCAGTACCCCGCGCGGGAGTGTCCGGGAGCTGTTTTTT. Amino acids: CASSTPRGSVRELFF. The chain uses TRBV6-6 and TRBJ2-2; 7 bases line up with TRBD2. Germline V gene sequence: CDR1 MNHNY, CDR2 SVGAGI (reference sequence). Trimming removed 5 bases from V and 9 bases from J; junction bases left unmatched: 12. The CDR3 spans 15 residues.